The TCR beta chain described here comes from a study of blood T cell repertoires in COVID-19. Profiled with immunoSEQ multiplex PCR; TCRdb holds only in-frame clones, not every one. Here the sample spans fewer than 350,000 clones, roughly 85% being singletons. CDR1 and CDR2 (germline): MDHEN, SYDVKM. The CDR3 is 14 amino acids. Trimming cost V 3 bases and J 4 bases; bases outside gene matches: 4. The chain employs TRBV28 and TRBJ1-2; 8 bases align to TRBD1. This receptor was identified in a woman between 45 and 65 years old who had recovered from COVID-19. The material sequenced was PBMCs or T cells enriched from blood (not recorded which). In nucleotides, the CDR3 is TGTGCCAGCAGTTTCCTCACAGGGGGCTATGGCTACACCTTC. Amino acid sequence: CASSFLTGGYGYTF.